These T cell receptor beta chains were read from a single sample in a study of blood T cell repertoires in COVID-19. The protocol was immunoSEQ multiplex PCR, while the TCRdb copy is restricted to in-frame clones and leaves out a portion. Of 300,000 to 400,000 clones in the sample, approximately 86% were seen once. Sequenced material: PBMCs or T cells enriched from blood (not recorded which). All receptors come from a woman between 35 and 50 years old with acute COVID-19. Each CDR3 is given without its conserved first and last residue.

v_call: TRBV25-1
cdr3_aa: ASSDTSGVGTGELF

v_call: TRBV5-1
cdr3_aa: ASSLQGPQANEQF

v_call: TRBV9
cdr3_aa: ASSGKQGAGTNEKLF

v_call: TRBV6-2/TRBV6-3
cdr3_aa: ASSRSTGTESEAF

v_call: TRBV6-5
cdr3_aa: ASGQTGKGGYT

v_call: TRBV6-5
cdr3_aa: ASSYPPGPGGYGYT

v_call: TRBV5-1
cdr3_aa: ASSHRDRGPKNIQY

v_call: TRBV28
cdr3_aa: ASSLEASGSYEQY

v_call: TRBV19
cdr3_aa: ASSPGLAGGGNEQF

v_call: TRBV15
cdr3_aa: ATSREMTGLSEQY

v_call: TRBV23-1
cdr3_aa: ASSQVQRVNEKLF

v_call: TRBV15
cdr3_aa: ATSRDREIWYGYT

v_call: TRBV7-9
cdr3_aa: ASSFTGMNTEAF

v_call: TRBV21-1
cdr3_aa: ASNEGEDRVNTEAF

v_call: TRBV2
cdr3_aa: ASSSGQGATGANVLT

v_call: TRBV18
cdr3_aa: ASSPGQNYGYT

v_call: TRBV4-1
cdr3_aa: ASSPMGRNTEAF

v_call: TRBV27
cdr3_aa: ASSAWGTENYGYT

v_call: TRBV7-9
cdr3_aa: ASSSSTPPYEQY

v_call: TRBV7-2
cdr3_aa: ASSLVNYGYT

v_call: TRBV3-1/TRBV3-2
cdr3_aa: ASSQVAGGPYNEQF

v_call: TRBV27
cdr3_aa: ASSSSSGSLTDTQY

v_call: TRBV4-3
cdr3_aa: ASSQGLSRVVAYEQY

v_call: TRBV6-5
cdr3_aa: ASKRTSDVGELF

v_call: TRBV4-3
cdr3_aa: ASSQESSSIYEQY

v_call: TRBV7-9
cdr3_aa: ASDPSGRGTDTQY

v_call: TRBV5-4
cdr3_aa: ASRYTGTSINEQF

v_call: TRBV2
cdr3_aa: ASRPTLGGQYSYEQY

v_call: TRBV20-1
cdr3_aa: SASRNQGQYTEAF

v_call: TRBV11-2
cdr3_aa: ASSRDRGAPQH

v_call: TRBV5-1
cdr3_aa: ASSLAGGNEQF

v_call: TRBV3-1/TRBV3-2
cdr3_aa: ASSRRGNTEAF

v_call: TRBV10-1
cdr3_aa: ASSDTPPTSRLSYEQY

v_call: TRBV4-3
cdr3_aa: ASSQDYQGGYEQY

v_call: TRBV5-4
cdr3_aa: ASSLDRDYGYT

v_call: TRBV7-2
cdr3_aa: ASSPDRSGNTEAF

v_call: TRBV28
cdr3_aa: ASLGQVAGGELF

v_call: TRBV12-5
cdr3_aa: ASGLFLLAGVQYNEQF

v_call: TRBV3-1/TRBV3-2
cdr3_aa: ASSQDFVVQY

v_call: TRBV19
cdr3_aa: ASSTQGGNTEAF

v_call: TRBV7-9
cdr3_aa: ASSLGRIGQGRKHNEQF

v_call: TRBV6-6
cdr3_aa: ASSYPTRGNTEAF